Listed here are 9 T cell receptor beta chains from one sample, sequenced in a study of OX40 agonist ivuxolimab in advanced cancers. Profiling relied on immunoSEQ multiplex PCR, and the TCRdb table lists in-frame clones only, not all of them. The table shows approximately 73,000 clones, with roughly 89% occurring only once. The input for sequencing was CD4+ or CD8+ T cells sorted from blood, taken in a trial of the OX40 agonist ivuxolimab. The source of these receptors is an adult with an advanced solid tumor such as melanoma, head and neck, liver or kidney cancer.

The V gene is TRBV5-5, the J gene TRBJ2-7, with a possible D match to TRBD2 (5 bases). The CDR3 is 14 amino acids. The germline CDR1 and CDR2 sequences are SGHKS and YYEKEE (reference sequence). V gave up 1 base and J gave up 5 bases, with 13 bases separating them. The CDR3 nucleotides are TGTGCCAGCAGCTTGCGGGAAGGGTACGACGAGCAGTACTTC. It is translated as CASSLREGYDEQYF.

This sequence joins TRBV7-2 and TRBJ2-7, with 7 bases that match TRBD1. In germline, CDR1 is SGHTA, CDR2 FQGNSA. The ends lost 5 bases at V and 2 bases at J; junction bases unmatched: 9. The CDR3 extends over 15 amino acids. CDR3 nucleotide sequence: TGTGCCAGCAGCAACGGACAGGTCGCTGCCTACGAGCAGTACTTC. Translation gives CASSNGQVAAYEQYF.

This clone showed up just a few times. This chain connects TRBV10-1 to TRBJ2-7; D is unresolved. The CDR3 sequence is 11 residues long. Germline-derived CDR1 and CDR2 are WNHNN and SYGVQD (reference sequence). The V end was cut by 5 bases, the J end by 3 bases, with 5 bases between. CDR3 amino acids: CASSNGYEQYF. Here the CDR3 DNA reads TGCGCCAGCAGTAATGGCTACGAGCAGTACTTC.

This sequence joins TRBV2 and TRBJ2-3; 12 bases fit TRBD2. Germline values: CDR1 SNHLY, CDR2 FYNNEI. With 7 bases clipped from V and 2 bases from J, the junction kept 7 bases outside the gene matches. The CDR3 has 16 residues. The CDR3 DNA reads TGTGCCAGCAACCCCGGGACTAGCGGGTTCACAGATACGCAGTATTTT. Its translation is CASNPGTSGFTDTQYF.

This clone was observed many times. The gene calls are TRBV21-1 and TRBJ2-2; the DNA was not compared with TRBD1, the D call given in the table. TRBV21-1 is flagged as a pseudogene. CDR3 size: 15 residues. CDR3 DNA: TGTGCCAGCAGCAATAGGACAGGAGCGACCGGGGAGCTGTTTTTT. It encodes CASSNRTGATGELFF.

The chain recombines TRBV28 with TRBJ1-1; D ambiguous. The germline V gene encodes CDR1 MDHEN and CDR2 SYDVKM. Trimming left V 5 bases short and J 11 bases short, with 12 bases between. The CDR3 extends over 11 amino acids. The CDR3 here is CASSAGFNAFF. The CDR3, as DNA: TGTGCCAGCAGTGCGGGGTTCAACGCTTTCTTT.

The V and J genes are TRBV4-1 and TRBJ2-3; D gene unclear. Trimming shortened V by 5 bases and J by 5 bases, and 11 bases separated the two germline ends. This CDR3 region has 13 residues. Germline CDR1 is MGHRA and CDR2 is YSYEKL. The CDR3 DNA is TGCGCCAGCAGCTACACCCTACAAGATACGCAGTATTTT. Translating gives CASSYTLQDTQYF.

This sequence joins TRBV9 and TRBJ2-3; maybe TRBD2 (5 bases). The CDR3 contains 15 residues. Germline values: CDR1 SGDLS, CDR2 YYNGEE. V was shortened by 0 bases and J by 2 bases, with 10 bases between the two germline ends. The CDR3 spells CASSVGGQITDTQYF. In nucleotides, the CDR3 is TGTGCCAGCAGCGTAGGCGGGCAGATCACAGATACGCAGTATTTT.

The chain couples TRBV28 to TRBJ2-5, with D possibly matching TRBD1 (5 bases). Near its end, the DNA agrees better with TRBJ2-7, so the J call may be wrong. Germline CDR1 MDHEN, CDR2 SYDVKM. This CDR3 has 14 residues. CDR3 residues: CASAVHRSAYEQYF. The CDR3 region has the DNA TGTGCCAGCGCCGTCCACAGGAGCGCCTACGAGCAGTACTTC.